What follows describes a single TCR beta chain. Its antigen is unidentified. Drawing of peripheral blood yielded roughly 9.3 milliliters from each donor. At least 7 million PBMCs were isolated per sample. This CDR3 is 17 amino acids long. Germline CDR1 and CDR2: DFQATT and SNEGSKA (reference sequence). The data stem from a study of blood T cells in healthy people across ages. Using a J-beta primer mix together with a sample-barcoded 5' primer, a second PCR was run for roughly 6 to 11 cycles. TCRdb passed the 5' RACE reads through MiXCR, listing each CDR3 protein once. The data show roughly 640,000 distinct CDR3 sequences, roughly 31% seen once. Study-wide results and caveats: Any changes in expanded clonotypes were possibly confounded, as donor CMV status remained unknown.

This TCR was recovered from a woman over 75 in good health. The sequencing input was blood. The chain recombines TRBV20-1 with TRBJ2-4; D is perhaps TRBD2 (5 bases). The end of the DNA aligns better with TRBJ2-5, so the J call may be wrong. The CDR3 sequence is CSALDFLRPQSQETQYF. The CDR3 DNA sequence: TGCAGTGCTCTGGACTTTTTACGACCCCAGTCTCAAGAGACCCAGTACTTC.